This is a list of T cell receptor beta chains from one sample in a study of T cell responses to AZD1222 COVID-19 vaccine. The repertoire was sequenced with immunoSEQ multiplex PCR; TCRdb's copy has only in-frame clones and lacks some. The table shows 95,000 to 150,000 clones, with over 80% occurring only once. This specimen consisted of peripheral blood, obtained on day 0 of AZD1222 vaccination. All receptors derive from an adult in good health. Each CDR3 is given with its conserved first and last residue. A D gene is named only where the DNA matches it firmly. Clone size is shown for a subset of rows, as once, few, many or a class of expanded clone.

j_call clone_size d_call v_call cdr3_nt cdr3_aa
TRBJ1-1 NA NA TRBV6-5 TGTGCCAGCAGTTACTCGATGGACACTGAAGCTTTCTTT CASSYSMDTEAFF
TRBJ1-1 NA NA TRBV5-6 TGTGCCAGCAGCTTGAGGTATTTGAACACTGAAGCTTTCTTT CASSLRYLNTEAFF
TRBJ2-2 NA TRBD1 TRBV6-1 TGTGCCAGCAGTGAAAGTCGACAGGGCACCGGGGAGCTGTTTTTT CASSESRQGTGELFF
TRBJ1-1 NA NA TRBV6-5 TGTGCCAGCAGTCCCCCAGGGGCGAACACTGAAGCTTTCTTT CASSPPGANTEAFF
TRBJ1-6 NA TRBD1 TRBV6-1 TGTGCCAGCAGTGAAGAGACAGGGAGGAATTCACCCCTCCACTTT CASSEETGRNSPLHF
TRBJ2-1 NA NA TRBV18 TGTGCCAGCTCATCGGCCGTCTCCTACAATGAGCAGTTCTTC CASSSAVSYNEQFF
TRBJ2-7 NA NA TRBV5-1 TGCGCCAGCAGCTTGGTTGCGGGATACTCCTTCTCCTACGAGCAGTACTTC CASSLVAGYSFSYEQYF
TRBJ2-5 NA NA TRBV5-5 TGTGCCATAAAACAAGAGACCCAGTACTTC CAIKQETQYF
TRBJ2-7 NA NA TRBV27 TGTGCCAGCAGTTACAGGAGTGACTACGAGCAGTACTTC CASSYRSDYEQYF
TRBJ2-7 NA TRBD1 TRBV6-5 TGTGCCAGCAGTCCCCCGACAGGGGGGGGATCCGAGCAGTACTTC CASSPPTGGGSEQYF
TRBJ1-2 NA TRBD1 TRBV19 TGTGCCAGTAGTCCCTTCCCTGTCAGGGGGCGGACTAACTATGGCTACACCTTC CASSPFPVRGRTNYGYTF
TRBJ1-3 NA NA TRBV7-9 TGTGCCAGCAGCCGTATGACAGCGAACTCTGGAAACACCATATATTTT CASSRMTANSGNTIYF
TRBJ2-1 NA NA TRBV5-6 TGTGCCAGCAGCTTGGCAGGGGTCTACAATGAGCAGTTCTTC CASSLAGVYNEQFF
TRBJ1-1 few NA TRBV5-1 TGCGCCAGCAGCTTAGATAGTTGGAACACTGAAGCTTTCTTT CASSLDSWNTEAFF
TRBJ2-3 NA TRBD2 TRBV6-5 TGTGCCAGCAGGCGAACCGGACTAGCAACAGATACGCAGTATTTT CASRRTGLATDTQYF
TRBJ1-2 NA NA TRBV6-5 TGTGCCAGCCGGTCTAGGGGTGTGCACTATGGCTACACCTTC CASRSRGVHYGYTF
TRBJ1-6 once NA TRBV27 TGTGCCAGCAGCTCAGGGTGGAGCTCCTATAATTCACCCCTCCACTTT CASSSGWSSYNSPLHF
TRBJ1-2 NA TRBD1 TRBV13 TGTGCCAGCAGCCTAGGGACAGGGGGCGGCTACACCTTC CASSLGTGGGYTF
TRBJ1-2 NA TRBD1 TRBV30 TGTGCCTGGGAAGACAGGGGCAGCGGCTATGGCTACACCTTC CAWEDRGSGYGYTF
TRBJ1-6 NA NA TRBV3-1/TRBV3-2 TGTGCCAGCAGCCAAGATACCGCAAATTCACCCCTCCACTTT CASSQDTANSPLHF
TRBJ1-5 NA NA TRBV19 TGTGCCAGTAGTATAGGAGGGCAGTATAGCAATCAGCCCCAGCATTTT CASSIGGQYSNQPQHF
TRBJ1-1 NA NA TRBV5-1 TGCGCCAGCAGCTATTGGGGAGGGACTGAAGCTTTCTTT CASSYWGGTEAFF
TRBJ1-2 NA TRBD1 TRBV7-2 TGTGCCAGCAGCACCAGGACAGGGAACGACTATGGCTACACCTTC CASSTRTGNDYGYTF
TRBJ1-6 NA NA TRBV27 TGTGCCAGCAGTTTATCGCGGGAGAAAGGGTTAAATTCACCCCTCCACTTT CASSLSREKGLNSPLHF
TRBJ1-5 few NA TRBV2 TGTGCCAGCAGTCGGGACAGCAATCAGCCCCAGCATTTT CASSRDSNQPQHF
TRBJ1-1 NA NA TRBV2 TGTGCCAGCAGTGCCCTTCGGACTTTCACTGAAGCTTTCTTT CASSALRTFTEAFF
TRBJ2-3 NA TRBD2 TRBV6-6 TGTGCCAGCAGTTACTCCCGAGCGGGGGGCACAGATACGCAGTATTTT CASSYSRAGGTDTQYF
TRBJ1-1 NA TRBD1 TRBV27 TGTGCCAGCAGTCCCTGGGCAGGGGGGAGGACTGAAGCTTTCTTT CASSPWAGGRTEAFF
TRBJ1-1 NA NA TRBV2 TGTGCCAGCAGGGATTTCATAGCTGAAGCTTTCTTT CASRDFIAEAFF
TRBJ1-2 once NA TRBV6-5 TGTGCCAGCAGTTACGTGGGGGGCGCGGGCTATGGCTACACCTTC CASSYVGGAGYGYTF
TRBJ1-2 NA NA TRBV6-5 TGTGCCAGCAGCCCGTCGCGGGGAGGCTACACCTTC CASSPSRGGYTF
TRBJ2-7 NA TRBD1 TRBV5-8 TGTGCCAGCAGCCCCGGGACAGATTCCTACGAGCAGTACTTC CASSPGTDSYEQYF
TRBJ2-3 NA NA TRBV30 TGTGCCTGGAGTAAACAGGGAGCTGGAGATACGCAGTATTTT CAWSKQGAGDTQYF
TRBJ2-2 NA NA TRBV19 TGTGCCAGTAGTATGGATCCCGGCAAGACCGGGGAGCTGTTTTTT CASSMDPGKTGELFF
TRBJ2-7 NA TRBD1 TRBV7-3 TGTGCCAGCGGGACAGGGGTAGGCGAGCAGTACTTC CASGTGVGEQYF